This T cell receptor beta chain derives from a study of beta chain features in type 1 diabetes. General study results and limits: When Type 1 diabetes patients were examined, their TCRB CDR3s proved moderately but significantly shorter in all four CD4+ subsets. Patients and controls would be equally affected if PCR favored shorter templates.

CDR3 length equals 14 residues. CDR1 and CDR2 from the germline V gene are SGHTA and FQGNSA. J gave up 7 bases and V 1 base, and 1 base lay outside the gene matches. Expressed TCRB transcripts were sequenced after all isolated RNA was converted to cDNA. An average of approximately 3.6 million reads was obtained for naive, central memory and regulatory T cell samples. Produced via immunoSEQ multiplex PCR; TCRdb's table is partial and in-frame only. The table has hundreds of thousands of clones, approximately 9.9% seen once. This clone was detected many times. Its cognate antigen is unknown. The rearrangement uses TRBV7-2 and TRBJ2-1; 10 bases line up with TRBD2. Sequenced: central memory CD4+ T cells from blood. This receptor was identified in a man aged 25 to 45 with type 1 diabetes. The CDR3 protein is CASSLELAGNEQFF. CDR3 coding DNA: TGTGCCAGCAGCTTAGAACTAGCGGGGAATGAGCAGTTCTTC.